This entry lists 28 T cell receptor beta chains sequenced from one sample in a study of control samples from healthy donors and cancer patients. TCRdb's copy holds only in-frame clones and misses some; the assay was immunoSEQ multiplex PCR. The table lists approximately 94,000 clones, roughly 87% of them singletons. Sequencing used blood. Every receptor here comes from a woman aged 45 to 65 in good health.

The V and J genes are TRBV13 and TRBJ2-7; no reliable D call. Germline V lookup: CDR1 PRHDT, CDR2 FYEKMQ (reference sequence). V lost 8 bases to trimming and J lost 3 bases, with 23 bases between them. This CDR3 has 16 residues. The CDR3 reads CASSPSGPRMFYEQYV. The CDR3 region has the DNA TGTGCCAGCTCCCCCTCCGGCCCCCGCATGTTCTACGAGCAGTACGTC.

V gene TRBV7-9 combines with J gene TRBJ2-3, with D possibly matching TRBD1 (6 bases). The CDR3 is made up of 17 amino acids. V lost 5 bases, J lost 4 bases, and 22 bases lay in between. Germline-derived CDR1 and CDR2 are SEHNR and FQNEAQ (reference sequence). CDR3: CASSLPPGHRPSDTQYF. The CDR3 DNA follows: TGTGCCAGCAGCCTCCCCCCGGGACATCGACCTTCAGATACGCAGTATTTT.

This clone was seen a single time. The chain is built from TRBV19 and TRBJ1-5; D call uncertain. The germline gives CDR1 LNHDA, CDR2 SQIVND (reference sequence). Trimming removed 8 bases from V and 7 bases from J, with 21 bases in between. This CDR3 contains 15 residues. The CDR3 region is CASQAWTPNQQPQHF. CDR3 nucleotide sequence: TGTGCCAGTCAAGCCTGGACCCCTAACCAGCAGCCCCAGCATTTT.

The chain recombines TRBV10-1 with TRBJ1-1; D perhaps matches TRBD1 (6 bases). CDR1 is WNHNN, CDR2 SYGVQD, per germline (reference sequence). There are 15 residues in the CDR3. With 3 bases removed from V and 0 bases from J, the gap between germline ends came to 11 bases. The CDR3 nucleotides are TGCGCCAGCAGTGATCATCGGACAGTGAACACTGAAGCTTTCTTT. Protein: CASSDHRTVNTEAFF.

The chain uses TRBV5-1 and TRBJ2-7; 8 bases align to TRBD1. The CDR3 has 13 residues. The V segment lost 3 bases and the J segment 6 bases; nucleotides outside the gene matches: 5. CDR1 and CDR2 from the germline V gene are SGHRS and YFSETQ. CDR3: CASSSTGTGEQYV. CDR3 coding DNA: TGCGCCAGCAGCTCGACAGGGACAGGCGAGCAGTACGTC.

The chain combines TRBV3-1 (or the pseudogene TRBV3-2) with TRBJ1-2; 9 bases match TRBD1. Germline V gene sequence: CDR1 LGHDT, CDR2 YNNKEL (reference sequence). This CDR3 region has 13 residues. V lost 4 bases, J lost 8 bases, and 5 bases stayed unmatched. The CDR3 loop reads CASSPGTGFGYTF. The CDR3 coding sequence is TGTGCCAGCAGCCCCGGGACAGGGTTCGGCTACACCTTC.

The CDR3 is CASRGQLNSPLHF. In DNA form, the CDR3 reads TGTGCCAGCAGGGGTCAGTTGAATTCACCCCTCCACTTT. The V and J genes are TRBV7-2 and TRBJ1-6; D not resolved. Per the germline V gene, CDR1 is SGHTA and CDR2 is FQGNSA. V gave up 6 bases and J gave up 7 bases, with 10 bases separating them. The CDR3 sequence is 13 residues long.

Only one count was recorded for this clone. The rearrangement uses TRBV4-3 and TRBJ2-1, with no clear D. CDR3 length: 13 amino acids. V was clipped by 4 bases and J by 5 bases, with 9 bases between them. The germline V gene has CDR1 LGHNA and CDR2 YSLEER. CDR3 in amino acids: CASSPDRNNEQFF. Here the CDR3 DNA reads TGCGCCAGCAGCCCAGACCGAAACAATGAGCAGTTCTTC.

This clone was recorded a few times. This chain links TRBV9 with TRBJ1-1; the D is unclear. The CDR3 extends over 13 amino acids. V was shortened by 8 bases and J by 8 bases, with 19 bases between the two germline ends. The germline V gene has CDR1 SGDLS and CDR2 YYNGEE. Written as DNA, the CDR3 is TGTGCCAGTACCCTCCTCGCCACCAGGGAAGCTTTCTTT. Its translation is CASTLLATREAFF. The whole variable domain, filled in from reference TRBV9 and TRBJ1-1, reads DSGVTQTPKHLITATGQRVTLRCSPRSGDLSVYWYQQSLDQGLQFLIQYYNGEERAKGNILERFSAQQFPDLHSELNLSSLELGDSALYFCASTLLATREAFFGQGTRLTVV.

J is TRBJ1-1 and V is TRBV6-5; D is possibly TRBD1 (5 bases). CDR1 and CDR2 from the germline V gene are MNHEY and SVGAGI. There are 16 residues in the CDR3. V was pared by 4 bases and J by 2 bases, with 17 bases between. The CDR3 is CASSWDPSAPNTEAFF. CDR3 nucleotide sequence: TGTGCCAGCAGTTGGGACCCCTCCGCCCCAAACACTGAAGCTTTCTTT.

The rearrangement joins TRBV7-9 to TRBJ2-1; tentatively, D is TRBD2 (6 bases). Germline V gene lookup returns CDR1 SEHNR and CDR2 FQNEAQ (reference sequence). Trimming pared 7 bases from V and 8 bases from J, leaving 12 bases between. The CDR3 runs 12 residues. The DNA of the CDR3 is TGTGCCAGCACGGGGCCGGGGGATGAGCAGTTCTTC. Protein product: CASTGPGDEQFF.

This chain links TRBV6-6 with TRBJ2-3; 8 bases line up with TRBD2. The CDR3 runs to 16 residues. Germline values: CDR1 MNHNY, CDR2 SVGAGI (reference sequence). V shed 6 bases and J 6 bases; nucleotides not matched to a gene: 14. The CDR3 sequence is CASSLNGGGIGDTQYF. The CDR3 nucleotides read TGTGCCAGCAGCCTTAATGGCGGGGGGATCGGGGATACGCAGTATTTT.

The rearrangement links TRBV7-6 to TRBJ2-2, with 8 bases lining up with TRBD2. Germline V gives CDR1 SGHVS, CDR2 FNYEAQ. This CDR3 has 14 residues. Trimming removed 11 bases from V and 5 bases from J; junction bases left unmatched: 10. The CDR3 spells CASRGGGVTGELFF. CDR3 nucleotides: TGTGCCTCCCGGGGGGGAGGGGTGACCGGGGAGCTGTTTTTT.

This clone was detected only a few times. The chain carries TRBV28 and TRBJ2-1; maybe TRBD1 (6 bases). The germline V gene has CDR1 MDHEN and CDR2 SYDVKM. V was trimmed by 8 bases and J by 9 bases, leaving 14 bases between them. CDR3 length: 12 amino acids. CDR3 loop: CASYTGFGEQFF. The CDR3 DNA follows: TGTGCCAGCTATACAGGGTTCGGTGAGCAGTTCTTC.

The chain couples TRBV30 to TRBJ2-7, with 11 bases that match TRBD1. This CDR3 is built from 16 residues. V was clipped by 0 bases and J by 3 bases; unmatched bases: 7. Germline lookup yields CDR1 GTSNPN and CDR2 SVGIG (reference sequence). CDR3: CAWSVPLGTGGYEQYV. The CDR3 DNA is TGTGCCTGGAGTGTACCCTTAGGGACAGGGGGCTACGAGCAGTACGTC.

This sequence joins TRBV30 and TRBJ1-2, with 9 bases fitting TRBD1. J was trimmed by 3 bases and V by 4 bases; bases with no gene match: 6. CDR1 is GTSNPN and CDR2 is SVGIG in the germline V gene (reference sequence). This CDR3 region has 14 residues. The CDR3 nucleotides read TGTGCCTGGACGAGGGACAGGGTCCACTATGGCTACACCTTC. Translated: CAWTRDRVHYGYTF.

The J gene is TRBJ2-3, the V gene TRBV7-6; 9 bases agree with TRBD2. The junction had 13 bases not matched to a gene; V was cut back by 6 bases and J by 3 bases. CDR1 and CDR2 from the germline V gene are SGHVS and FNYEAQ. The CDR3 sequence is 17 residues long. The CDR3 sequence: CASSANSGAGGTDTQYF. CDR3 in DNA: TGTGCCAGCAGTGCGAACTCTGGCGCGGGGGGGACAGATACGCAGTATTTT.

This rearrangement joins TRBV3-1 (or the pseudogene TRBV3-2) to TRBJ2-1, with a weak D call TRBD1 (5 bases). The CDR3 extends over 17 amino acids. The ends were cut back, 2 bases at V and 12 bases at J, with 26 bases in the middle. From germline, CDR1 is LGHDT and CDR2 YNNKEL (reference sequence). The CDR3 reads CASSQYLVRVGVSGQFF. The CDR3 nucleotides read TGTGCCAGCAGCCAATATTTGGTAAGGGTAGGGGTCAGTGGGCAGTTCTTC.

The chain joins TRBV10-3 to TRBJ2-1; 8 bases fit TRBD1. Trimming removed 3 bases from V and 5 bases from J; junction bases left unmatched: 3. This CDR3 is built from 14 residues. CDR1 is ENHRY and CDR2 is SYGVKD in the germline V gene. This CDR3 reads CAISERTGNNEQFF. The DNA of the CDR3 is TGTGCCATCAGTGAAAGGACAGGGAACAATGAGCAGTTCTTC.

The gene calls are TRBV7-3 and TRBJ2-5; 12 bases agree with TRBD1. V dropped 3 bases and J dropped 5; count of bases not matched to a gene: 4. The CDR3 spans 15 residues. In germline, CDR1 is SGHTA, CDR2 FQGTGA. CDR3 protein: CASSLGQGAVETQYF. The CDR3 DNA reads TGTGCCAGCAGCTTGGGACAGGGGGCAGTGGAGACCCAGTACTTC.

The chain has TRBV7-3 and TRBJ2-5; 10 nucleotides align to TRBD1. There are 17 residues in the CDR3. With 4 bases clipped from V and 4 bases from J, the junction kept 12 bases outside the gene matches. Germline CDR1 reads SGHTA; CDR2 reads FQGTGA. In DNA form, the CDR3 reads TGTGCCAGCAGCTCTCACCGCGGGACAGGGGACGGAGAGACCCAGTACTTC. Encoded protein: CASSSHRGTGDGETQYF.

This chain uses TRBV9 with TRBJ2-1; 11 bases match TRBD2. Trimming removed 0 bases from V and 7 bases from J; junction bases left unmatched: 9. This CDR3 spans 17 amino acids. CDR1 is SGDLS, CDR2 YYNGEE, per germline. The CDR3 sequence is CASSVVVGTSGTNEQFF. Written as DNA, the CDR3 is TGTGCCAGCAGCGTAGTCGTCGGGACTAGCGGTACGAATGAGCAGTTCTTC.

The rearrangement joins TRBV27 to TRBJ2-3; TRBD1 is a possible D gene (6 bases). Germline V gene data show CDR1 as MNHEY and CDR2 as SMNVEV (reference sequence). With 3 bases removed from V and 4 bases from J, the gap between germline ends came to 11 bases. This CDR3 contains 14 residues. The DNA of the CDR3 is TGTGCCAGCAGTTTTGGGGGCGTGCCAGATACGCAGTATTTT. Translating gives CASSFGGVPDTQYF.

The gene calls are TRBV5-1 and TRBJ1-2; D is uncertain. Trimming cost V 0 bases and J 0 bases, with 15 bases left between them. The CDR3 covers 17 residues. Germline CDR1 and CDR2: SGHRS and YFSETQ. Here the CDR3 reads CASSLAGPRRTNYGYTF. The DNA for the CDR3 is TGCGCCAGCAGCTTGGCCGGTCCAAGGCGAACTAACTATGGCTACACCTTC.

The chain couples TRBV7-3 to TRBJ2-3, with TRBD2 identical over 7 bases. Germline V gene sequence: CDR1 SGHTA, CDR2 FQGTGA. The CDR3 runs to 15 residues. With 2 bases clipped from V and 2 bases from J, the junction kept 4 bases outside the gene matches. The CDR3 DNA reads as TGTGCCAGCAGCTTACAGGCGGGGGACACAGATACGCAGTATTTT. Amino acid sequence: CASSLQAGDTDTQYF.

The rearrangement links TRBV5-6 to TRBJ2-7; 14 bases agree with TRBD2. The CDR3 is made up of 14 amino acids. The germline V gene encodes CDR1 SGHDT and CDR2 YYEEEE. The J segment lost 12 bases and the V segment lost 0 bases, leaving 5 bases of the junction unmatched. The CDR3 loop reads CASSLGLAGGPPYV. The CDR3 nucleotides are TGTGCCAGCAGCTTGGGACTAGCGGGAGGGCCACCGTACGTC.

This clone was detected a few times. Other nucleotide sequences from this sample produce the same CDR3. The rearrangement joins TRBV4-1 to TRBJ2-2; D is perhaps TRBD2 (6 bases). This CDR3 spans 14 amino acids. Germline V gene sequence: CDR1 MGHRA, CDR2 YSYEKL. Trimming pared 1 base from V and 3 bases from J, leaving 6 bases between. The CDR3 protein is CASSQGRDTGELFF. CDR3 DNA sequence: TGCGCCAGCAGCCAAGGGAGGGACACCGGGGAGCTGTTTTTT.

The gene calls are TRBV4-3 and TRBJ1-3; no reliable D call. CDR1 and CDR2 from the germline V gene are LGHNA and YSLEER. Trimming left V 0 bases short and J 6 bases short, with 6 bases between. This CDR3 comprises 13 residues. The CDR3 DNA reads TGCGCCAGCAGCCAAGATCCGATAAACACCATATATTTT. Protein: CASSQDPINTIYF.